The clone carrying this T cell receptor (beta chain) turned up a few times. Its cognate antigen is unknown. A second PCR of about 7 to 12 cycles used a sample-barcoded 5' primer and a J-beta primer mix. A tag from a template-switch adaptor with 12 random nucleotides marked each cDNA molecule. One entry per CDR3 protein, called by TCRdb with MiXCR from the 5' RACE reads. Of 700,000 or so distinct CDR3 sequences in the sample, about a fifth were seen once. This sample was taken from a study of blood T cells in healthy people across ages. Overall study context: For every two T cells, template switching captured about one barcoded beta molecule. Study conclusions and caveats: A strong correlation was found between TCR beta diversity and the percentage of naive T cells.

Trimming removed 0 bases from V and 2 bases from J, with 10 bases in between. From germline, CDR1 is MGHRA and CDR2 YSYEKL. The CDR3 has 15 amino acids. Ten milliliters of peripheral blood were drawn from each donor. Sequencing was done on a sample of blood. The source of this sequence is a man in his sixties or seventies in good health. The gene calls are TRBV4-1 and TRBJ1-1, with a weak D call TRBD1 (5 bases). CDR3 sequence: CASSQDRQPNTEAFF. Written as DNA, the CDR3 is TGCGCCAGCAGCCAAGATAGACAGCCCAACACTGAAGCTTTCTTT.